Sequencing of this TCR beta chain was carried out in a study of monozygotic twins with cystic fibrosis. Study in general: Roughly 3.2 micrograms of fragmented DNA underwent around 14 PCR cycles for library preparation. Notes on the study in general: Nucleotide-identical clonotype sharing was significantly higher within monozygotic CF twin pairs than between unrelated CF individuals.

CDR3 length: 14 amino acids. J was trimmed by 4 bases and V by 4 bases; bases with no gene match: 6. Germline lookup yields CDR1 ENHRY and CDR2 SYGVKD. On this clone: Its antigen remains unidentified.

Repertoires were generated with immunoSEQ multiplex PCR, while TCRdb's copy carries only in-frame clones and drops some. The sample shows about 14,000 clones, approximately 98% of them seen only once. Sequencing was carried out using blood. The TCR was taken from a girl aged 2-10 years with cystic fibrosis. This chain links TRBV10-3 with TRBJ2-7; 8 nucleotides agree with TRBD2. CDR3 protein: CAISVTGGSYEQYF. In DNA, the CDR3 is TGTGCCATCAGTGTAACGGGAGGGAGTTACGAGCAGTACTTC.